This TCR beta chain derives from a study of blood T cells in healthy people across ages (dated by TCRdb to about 2015). For the study in its entirety: In model experiments, roughly one uniquely barcoded TCR beta cDNA molecule per two T cells was captured by template switching. Two additional independent replicas of 1 million unique cDNA reads from the same blood draw were analyzed for two donors (one aged 18 to 29 and one aged 80 or older). The study measured age-related changes in TCR beta repertoire diversity using deep sequencing normalized with unique cDNA molecular identifiers. Four age groups were formed from the donors: young (average approximately 15 years), middle-aged (approximately 40), aged (62) and long-lived (82). To avoid experimental bias, donors of different ages were distributed randomly across sequencing lanes.

The donors were roughly 39 Caucasian individuals from Russia, aged roughly 6 to 100 years, who were systemically healthy. Each donor gave roughly 11 milliliters of peripheral blood, drawn into EDTA-treated Vacutainer tubes. Ficoll-Paque density-gradient centrifugation was used to isolate PBMCs, with at least 6.5 million per sample. Total RNA was extracted from PBMCs with Trizol reagent, with at least 5 micrograms obtained per sample. Naive CD45RAhigh/CD27high T cell percentages were measured by flow cytometry on a PBMC aliquot from every donor. Of note for this clonotype: Its target antigen remains unknown. Base-call qualities are not available, and no considerably larger clone is one nucleotide away.

The CDR3 sequence holds 14 residues, the cysteine and phenylalanine included. Only the CDR3 region is kept as DNA, spanning 42 bases read in frame from base 1. Looking up the germline V gene yields CDR1 SQVTM and CDR2 ANQGSEA. Here is what the overall study found, with its caveats: Observed TCR beta diversity correlated strongly with the percentage of naive T cells measured by flow cytometry. Bulk unsorted PBMC profiling prevented conclusive comparison of naive and antigen-experienced compartments. Estimates of total diversity from one million sequenced T cells were regarded as lower bounds and underestimates. Compared with the aged group, more naive CD4+ T cells, fewer expanded clones and increased TCR diversity were shown by the long-lived group, suggesting age selection. Observed TCR beta diversity per million T cells fell roughly linearly with age, and a significant reduction was already apparent by age approximately 41. Donor CMV infection status was unknown, potentially confounding age-related changes in expanded clonotypes.

Libraries were made using 5' RACE. This sample was sequenced with an Illumina HiSeq 2500. A second roughly 6 to 12 cycle PCR used a sample-barcoded 5' primer and a J-beta primer mix. A template-switch 5' adaptor carrying 12 random nucleotides introduced a unique molecular identifier onto each TCR beta cDNA molecule. At least 2.5 million CDR3-containing paired-end reads were obtained from each sample. The Mint cDNA synthesis kit, primed by a TRBC-specific oligonucleotide, was used to synthesize first-strand cDNA from all RNA. All cDNA was treated with uracil-DNA glycosylase and then went through a first 18-cycle PCR with the universal primers M1SS and BC2_uni_R. As for how the authors treated the data: For normalization, 1 million high-quality reads, each with a distinct molecular identifier, were randomly selected from each sample. Instead of being binned into consensus sequences, reads with shared molecular identifiers were discarded. CDR3 identification, clonotype clustering and error correction used MiTCR with a Q25 quality threshold and the strictest error-elimination algorithm. A nonparametric unseen species model with Euler transformation was used to estimate lower-bound total TCR beta diversity. Starting from the raw public reads, TCRdb applied fastp trimming at Q25, assembled clones with MiXCR and retained in-frame beta chains. CDR3 protein sequences are deduplicated, and each keeps its most common genes and DNA. It is TCRdb's table, rather than the study itself, that gives the V and J calls and clone size. The sample data list hundreds of thousands of distinct CDR3 sequences, and more than 25% of these were observed just once. Roughly a sixth of the sample belongs to the ten largest clones.

This receptor was taken from a woman of 80 years or more in good health. The sequence links TRBV29-1 to TRBJ2-4; the D region possibly corresponds to TRBD1 (6 bases align). The J call may be mistaken, given a closer DNA end match to TRBJ2-7. The sequenced material came from blood. The encoded CDR3 is CSVGNRVSSYEQYF. The DNA sequence reads TGCAGCGTGGGTAACAGGGTTTCCTCCTACGAGCAGTACTTC.